This T cell receptor (beta chain) was identified in a study of blood T cell repertoires in COVID-19. The table came from immunoSEQ multiplex PCR; TCRdb's copy has only in-frame clones and leaves some out. The sample shows 150,000 or so clones, roughly 80% of them seen only once. CDR1 is MDHEN and CDR2 is SYDVKM in the germline V gene. Losses at the gene ends were 6 bases for V and 8 bases for J; bases not matched to a gene: 6. The CDR3 is made up of 14 amino acids. The chain has TRBV28 and TRBJ1-6, with 8 bases that match TRBD1. The sample was peripheral blood. This receptor was identified in a woman aged 65 to 85 with acute or convalescent COVID-19. CDR3 nucleotides: TGTGCCAGCAGACCACAGGGGGATCATTCACCCCTCCACTTT. This gives the protein CASRPQGDHSPLHF. Full variable domain (rest looked up from reference TRBV28 and TRBJ1-6): DVKVTQSSRYLVKRTGEKVFLECVQDMDHENMFWYRQDPGLGLRLIYFSYDVKMKEKGDIPEGYSVSREKKERFSLILESASTNQTSMYLCASRPQGDHSPLHFGNGTRLTVT.